A selection of T cell receptor beta chains follows, all from one sample in a study of low-dose radiotherapy and immunotherapy resistance in tumors. TCRdb independently ran MiXCR on the reads; one entry per CDR3 protein. This table has about 82,000 distinct CDR3 sequences, 18% appearing once. The source material was PBMCs, sampled before treatment. These receptors were collected from a male donor with prostate cancer. The CDR3 runs from the conserved cysteine through the conserved F or W. Each record gives: D gene, J gene, clone size, V gene, CDR3 protein, CDR3 DNA. The D gene is left open where the match is weak. The size field is filled for only some rows; it gives once, few, many or a size class.

.	TRBJ2-5	many	TRBV11-1	CASSYPPRGETQYF	TGTGCCAGCAGCTACCCCCCGAGGGGGGAGACCCAGTACTTC
.	TRBJ1-3	many	TRBV28	CASSLGQLFTIYF	TGTGCCAGCAGTTTAGGGCAGCTCTTCACCATATATTTT
.	TRBJ2-3	many	TRBV27	CASSLFPQGSSDTQYF	TGTGCCAGCAGTTTATTCCCACAGGGTTCTTCAGATACGCAGTATTTT
TRBD1	TRBJ2-1	.	TRBV4-3	CASSHGTGAGEQFF	TGCGCCAGCAGCCACGGGACAGGGGCAGGCGAGCAGTTCTTC
.	TRBJ2-2	many	TRBV7-2	CASSSREVAPPPGELFF	TGTGCCAGCAGCTCGCGCGAGGTAGCCCCCCCACCCGGGGAGCTGTTTTTT
TRBD1	TRBJ1-2	many	TRBV10-3	CAITSQGANYGYTF	TGTGCCATCACCTCACAGGGGGCTAACTATGGCTACACCTTC
.	TRBJ2-5	many	TRBV11-2	CASNPGHVETQYF	TGTGCCAGCAATCCAGGGCACGTGGAGACCCAGTACTTC
.	TRBJ2-5	many	TRBV7-2	CASSFSHQETQYF	TGTGCCAGCAGCTTCAGTCATCAAGAGACCCAGTACTTC
TRBD2	TRBJ2-2	many	TRBV7-8	CASRPGGLNFGELFF	TGTGCCAGCCGGCCGGGAGGGCTTAATTTTGGGGAGCTGTTTTTT
.	TRBJ2-2	.	TRBV6-6	CASSYDGTGELFF	TGTGCCAGCAGTTACGACGGTACCGGGGAGCTGTTTTTT